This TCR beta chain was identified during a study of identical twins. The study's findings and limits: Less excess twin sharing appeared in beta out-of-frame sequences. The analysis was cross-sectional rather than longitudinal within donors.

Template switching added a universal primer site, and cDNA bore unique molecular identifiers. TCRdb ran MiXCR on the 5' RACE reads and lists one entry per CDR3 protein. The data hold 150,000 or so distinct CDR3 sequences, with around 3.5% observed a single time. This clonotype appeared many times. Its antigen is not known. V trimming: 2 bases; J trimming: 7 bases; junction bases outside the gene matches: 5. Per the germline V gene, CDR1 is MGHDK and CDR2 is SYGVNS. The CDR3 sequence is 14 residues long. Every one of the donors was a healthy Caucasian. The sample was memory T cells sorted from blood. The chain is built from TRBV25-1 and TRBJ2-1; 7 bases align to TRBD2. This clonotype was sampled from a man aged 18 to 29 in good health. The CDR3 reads CASSEGGGWNEQFF. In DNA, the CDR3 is TGTGCCAGCAGTGAAGGCGGGGGATGGAATGAGCAGTTCTTC.